Given below is one T cell receptor beta chain in context. The antigen it binds to is not known. No much larger clone exists at a distance of one base, and base qualities are not known. The germline V gene (reference sequence) specifies WNHNN as CDR1 and SYGVQD as CDR2. From the cysteine through the phenylalanine, the CDR3 covers 15 amino acids. Only the CDR3 DNA stays, 45 bases, in frame from base 1. V lost 5 bases and J lost 3 bases; the stretch between them is 17 bases long. The data are from a study of cytomegalovirus exposure and HLA in healthy donors (dated 2017 in TCRdb). As for the study more broadly: In an earlier analysis of 550 to 750 of the donors, 250 to 350 Gb of sequence data and about 110 million unique TCR beta sequences from about 190 million T cells were reported. An early release covering 550 to 650 HLA-typed donors comprised about 300 gigabases of sequencing data and approximately 80 million unique TCR sequences. Of the 350 to 450 genotyped donors, over 70% fell in the genetic ancestry cluster associated with self-reported Caucasian donors. The study aimed to test whether signatures of past pathogen exposure could be identified by cataloging public T cell receptors. The T cell repertoires of under 700 subjects were profiled by immunosequencing and related to cytomegalovirus serostatus. A separate validation cohort of roughly 130 different subjects was used in addition to the approximately 700-subject first cohort. High-throughput TCR immunosequencing, statistical association of individual TCRs with disease status, and machine learning were combined to predict cytomegalovirus infection status. In a later analysis, previously published TCR beta repertoires from more than 500 donors were re-analyzed and high-resolution HLA genotyping was added so that TCR occurrence patterns could be studied. Rather than using new phenotypic data, the later analysis identified candidate immune exposures from TCR beta sequences and from how often those sequences occurred across donors. An earlier analysis of 587 of the donors applied high-throughput TCR beta sequencing to assess whether each TCR beta V gene segment acted as functional or pseudogenic. Donor age, sex, ethnicity and CMV serostatus were compiled together with the repertoire data. A later genetic analysis used genome-wide SNP genotypes for about 65% of the roughly 670 donors, treating that subset as a discovery cohort. All discovery cohort repertoires had been generated using a single sequencing platform. HLA typing included class I and class II loci at four-digit resolution. The number of typed donors differed by locus: roughly 629-640 for A, B, C, DRB1 and DQB1; 500 to 550 for DQA1; 600 to 610 for DPA1; and about 470 for DPB1. Five DR-DQ haplotypes were handled as single units for association and clustering because linkage in the cohort was strong. Among about 400 genotyped donors of the cohort, an average of around 250,000 unique TCR beta nucleotide sequences was sequenced per donor, of which about 18% were non-productive.

Libraries came from the immunoSEQ multiplex PCR assay. For the multiplex PCR, a mixture combining 60 forward primers for TCR Vbeta segments and 13 reverse primers for TCR Jbeta segments was used. A multiplex PCR assay on genomic DNA amplified the CDR3 region of rearranged TCR beta genes. The amplified TCR beta libraries were sequenced on the Illumina HiSeq System as 87-base-pair reads. Under the source paper's analysis protocol: A later analysis tallied 80 million to 95 million unique TCR beta chains across the 666 repertoires, and approximately 9.9 million of those chains were shared by two or more donors. Raw reads were error-corrected and collapsed into unique sequences by a nearest-neighbor algorithm in which closely related sequences were merged to remove PCR and sequencing errors. V, D and J gene segments were assigned by aligning CDR3 sequences to IMGT reference sequences. For a sequence to be retained, a match of at least six nucleotides to both a V gene segment and a J gene segment was required. A rearrangement was called productive if the CDR3 had no stop codons and remained in frame with V and J, and every other rearrangement was called non-productive. CDR3 was defined by IMGT convention, running from the second conserved V-encoded cysteine to the conserved J-encoded phenylalanine. The earlier analysis of some 580 of the donors excluded any sequence lacking an unambiguous match to a single V gene segment. An earlier analysis of 587 of the donors called V segments functional above 56.7% productive rearrangements and segregating when the between-donor standard deviation exceeded 5%. A statistical classification framework was built for diagnosing cytomegalovirus status from the catalog of TCR beta chain sequences. V and J gene assignment, in a later analysis, came from comparing TCR nucleotide sequences with IMGT/GENE-DB human TR gene sequences. In a later analysis, CDR3 sequences and most-parsimonious VDJ recombination scenarios were assigned using the TCRdist pipeline. A later analysis defined each TCR beta chain by its CDR3 amino acid sequence plus V-gene family, and excluded reads lacking a unique V-gene family. As a way to deal with suspected cross-contamination and a sequencing artifact, a later analysis dropped approximately 590 nucleotide sequences that were highly shared and had low generation probability. In a later analysis, a clonal expansion index for each public chain was calculated from normalized within-repertoire ranks of inferred template counts. A later analysis computed generation probabilities with a VDJ recombination model fitted to out-of-frame rearrangements, and checked the results against IGoR. In a later analysis, TCR-TCR, TCR-HLA and TCR-CMV co-occurrence was scored with hypergeometric tests, and a repertoire-size bias correction was applied to TCR pairs. A later analysis estimated false discovery rates by permuting HLA or CMV assignments 20 times. In a later analysis, co-occurring TCRs were grouped with DBSCAN, and TCRdist sequence similarity was added when clustering was performed within HLA-allele-positive subsets. Repertoires with fewer than 30,000 or more than 120,000 public chains, plus five repertoires with anomalous nucleotide sharing, were excluded from co-occurrence clustering. TCRdb's version of the immuneACCESS table is confined to in-frame rearrangements and falls short of the full clone set. An unresolved V gene accounts for under half of the shortfall where checked; the remainder is of unknown origin. That table supplies the V and J calls and clone size; D and trimming were determined from the DNA. The sample table contains 90,000 to 110,000 clones; only one count was recorded for about four fifths of them. Roughly 2.1% of the sample is held by the ten biggest clonotypes.

What the work shows at the level of the full study, not this receptor alone: In a later analysis, HLA-associated TCR beta chains were found to be more clonally expanded and to have lower generation probabilities than equally common non-associated chains. V-gene and J-gene trimming of TCR beta chains was associated with a missense DCLRE1C variant in a later genetic analysis, and the association was replicated in an independent cohort. The study gave a list of about 150 TCR beta chains associated with cytomegalovirus. In a later analysis, most CMV-associated TCR beta chains were found to appear HLA-restricted, with HLA associations seemingly driven largely by CMV exposure. Because counts were too low, some 16 rarely observed V segments, including chromosome 9 orphons, were excluded from the earlier analysis of about 500 of the donors. The classifier was reported to diagnose cytomegalovirus status with high specificity and sensitivity in both the original cohort and the validation cohort. In an earlier analysis of under 600 of the donors, most TCR beta V segments were observed in productive rearrangements about 90% or about 30% of the time, broadly matching IMGT annotations. A later analysis reported that several top co-occurrence clusters appeared linked to parvovirus B19, influenza, CMV and Epstein-Barr virus. Roughly uniform sequencing depth across donors was assumed in presence/absence analyses, although this assumption may not hold. Correlated functional status among segregating V segments might be attributable to linkage disequilibrium, but an unknown experimental factor could not be ruled out. Specific HLA alleles were associated with around 18,000 TCR beta sequences at a false discovery rate of 0.05 in a later analysis. Most TCR sequences were observed very rarely across donors, whereas some public TCRs were present in many individuals. A few of the identified cytomegalovirus-associated TCR beta chains were confirmed in vitro to be specific for cytomegalovirus antigens. This cohort had only TCR beta chains sequenced, and the lack of alpha or paired-chain data limited which features could be detected. Immune exposure information for the cohort was limited to CMV serostatus. According to a later genetic analysis, donors in an Asian-associated ancestry cluster had fewer N-insertions in productive TCRs than the roughly 660-donor mean. According to the authors, the approach could potentially be generalized to other disease states and immunological phenotypes. A further reported finding was that TCR beta sequences accurately predicted the HLA-A and HLA-B alleles for most subjects in the first cohort. When HLA alleles, especially DR and DQ, strongly co-occurred, TCR associations were difficult to assign to individual alleles. The 87-base-pair reads could not distinguish some IMGT-functional V segments, including TRBV6-2 and TRBV6-3, so those segments were excluded. Because some donors lacked HLA typing at each locus, the association tests relied only on the typed subset. A cluster of highly shared sequence variants was judged likely to be a technical artifact of the sequencing pipeline. In a later analysis, the rate of TCR association differed among HLA loci, with DRB1 alleles having the most associated TCRs and HLA-C alleles having the fewest.

The cohort comprised fewer than 700 healthy bone marrow donors. Cohort members were all nominally healthy when sampled, although unrecorded immune exposures were likely present. The donor tested CMV seronegative and was one of the 352 seronegative cohort members. Each donor provided a peripheral blood sample, and peripheral blood mononuclear cells were used for TCR beta sequencing. Genomic DNA extraction from the blood cell samples was performed with the Qiagen DNeasy Blood Extraction Kit. The sequence was obtained from a man aged 25 to 40 in good health and CMV-seronegative. The V gene is TRBV10-1 and the J gene is TRBJ2-7; the D segment could be TRBD2, given 6 matching bases. Sequenced: PBMCs. The nucleotide sequence reads as follows: TGCGCCAGCAGTTGCCCCGGAGGAGGGGTCTACGAGCAGTACTTC. It is translated as CASSCPGGGVYEQYF.